This T cell receptor beta chain derives from a study of metastatic and nonmetastatic thyroid tumors. About the study: Patients with malignant and benign thyroid disease provided blood and tumor or nodule tissue, whose repertoires were compared.

Whole-study results and caveats: For both blood and tumor, malignant thyroid tumors reportedly showed significantly higher TCR beta diversity than benign nodules did.

Source study methods: It was from CDR3 differences across clinicopathological groups that a distant-metastasis classifier for papillary thyroid cancer was built. With MiXCR, TCRdb reprocessed the PCR reads. TCRdb, not the original authors, processed these V and J calls. In the table there are 35,000 to 45,000 clones, 9% to 13% of which are singletons. The germline V gene encodes CDR1 GTSNPN and CDR2 SVGIG (reference sequence). The CDR3 covers 13 residues. Deletions cut 0 bases from V and 3 bases from J, with 7 bases between. This clone was counted at least ten times. Its antigen is not known. Before thyroid surgery, none of the patients had received any treatment.

The sequenced sample consisted of blood. The TCR originated in a male donor with papillary thyroid cancer or a benign thyroid nodule (not recorded which). Some clones in this sample may be carry-over from other donors' samples. The chain carries TRBV30 and TRBJ2-3, with D possibly matching TRBD1 (6 bases). CDR3 loop: CAWSVGGTDTQYF. The CDR3 nucleotides read TGTGCCTGGAGTGTAGGGGGAACAGATACGCAGTATTTT.